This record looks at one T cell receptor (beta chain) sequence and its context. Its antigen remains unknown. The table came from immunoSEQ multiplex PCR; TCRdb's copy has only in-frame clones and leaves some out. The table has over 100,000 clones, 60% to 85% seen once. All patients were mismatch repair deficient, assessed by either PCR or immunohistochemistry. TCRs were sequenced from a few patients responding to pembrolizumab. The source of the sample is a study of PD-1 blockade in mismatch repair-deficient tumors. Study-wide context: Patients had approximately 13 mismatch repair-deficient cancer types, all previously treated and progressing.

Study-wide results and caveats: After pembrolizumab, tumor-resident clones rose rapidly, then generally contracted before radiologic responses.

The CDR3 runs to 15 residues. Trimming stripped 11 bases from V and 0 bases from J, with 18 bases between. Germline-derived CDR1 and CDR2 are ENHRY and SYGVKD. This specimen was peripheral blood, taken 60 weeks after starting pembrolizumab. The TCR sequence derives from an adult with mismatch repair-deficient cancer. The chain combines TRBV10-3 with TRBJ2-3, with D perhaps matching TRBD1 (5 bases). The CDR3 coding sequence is TGTGCCCTTAGACCCGGACAAGGGAGCACAGATACGCAGTATTTT. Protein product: CALRPGQGSTDTQYF.